Each of the 13 T cell receptor beta chains below was sequenced from the same sample in a study of OX40 agonist ivuxolimab in advanced cancers. Receptor libraries were prepared by the immunoSEQ multiplex PCR assay. The source is immuneACCESS, and TCRdb retained only in-frame sequences with V and J called. Part of the clones is not carried over; for the studies checked, unresolved V genes explain less than half of this, and the remainder is unexplained. The sample contains approximately 70,000 clones, more than 75% of them found a single time. The top ten clones comprise about 0.42% of the sample. Sequenced here: CD4+ or CD8+ T cells sorted from blood, sampled in a trial of the OX40 agonist ivuxolimab. Source of these receptors: an adult with an advanced solid tumor such as melanoma, head and neck, liver or kidney cancer.

The gene calls are TRBV18 and TRBJ1-4, with a possible D match to TRBD1 (6 bases). The CDR3 sequence is 14 residues long. Germline V lookup: CDR1 KGHSH, CDR2 LQKENI. Trimming took 3 bases from V and 4 from J, leaving 9 bases between them. The CDR3 DNA reads as TGTGCCAGCTCACCCAGGACAGTTAATGAAAAACTGTTTTTT. Its translation: CASSPRTVNEKLFF.

This clone has a single count. The chain recombines TRBV20-1 with TRBJ2-3; D unclear. Germline loops: CDR1 DFQATT, CDR2 SNEGSKA (reference sequence). CDR3 length: 10 amino acids. Deletions cut 3 bases from V and 6 bases from J, with 4 bases between. The CDR3 nucleotides read TGCAGTGCTAGTAGGGATACGCAGTATTTT. Protein product: CSASRDTQYF.

This clone has only one observation. The chain couples TRBV11-2 to TRBJ2-2, with TRBD1 matching over 9 bases. The germline V gene has CDR1 SGHAT and CDR2 FQNNGV. The CDR3 length is 15 residues. Trimming at V came to 5 bases and at J to 3 bases, leaving 4 bases not matched to a gene. CDR3 sequence: CASSTTGGYTGELFF. CDR3 nucleotides: TGTGCCAGCAGCACCACAGGGGGCTACACCGGGGAGCTGTTTTTT.

The CDR3 sequence: CASSSTGTASSYEQYV. The CDR3, as DNA: TGTGCCAGCAGCTCCACCGGGACGGCGAGCTCCTACGAGCAGTACGTC. V and J are TRBV5-5 and TRBJ2-7; D could derive from TRBD1 or TRBD2 (5 bases each). This CDR3 contains 16 residues. The germline CDR1 and CDR2 sequences are SGHKS and YYEKEE (reference sequence). V was clipped by 3 bases and J by 0 bases, with 16 bases between them.

The CDR3 sequence: CAWSVPSSGRLSEQFF. In DNA, the CDR3 is TGTGCCTGGAGTGTACCCTCTAGCGGGAGGCTAAGTGAGCAGTTCTTC. The rearrangement joins TRBV30 to TRBJ2-1, with 11 bases that match TRBD2. The CDR3 sequence is 16 residues long. The V gene end was trimmed by 0 bases and the J gene end by 9 bases; junction bases not matched to a gene: 10. CDR1 is GTSNPN and CDR2 is SVGIG in the germline V gene (reference sequence).

The V and J genes are TRBV18 and TRBJ2-7, with unresolved D. Trimming took off 5 bases at V and 0 bases at J, with 5 bases between the two ends. CDR1 and CDR2 (germline): KGHSH, LQKENI. CDR3 length: 12 residues. CDR3 protein: CASSASSYEQYF. The CDR3, as DNA: TGTGCCAGCTCAGCGAGCTCCTACGAGCAGTACTTC.

This clone was observed once. The J gene is TRBJ1-5, the V gene TRBV7-2, with a weak D call TRBD1 (5 bases). The V gene's germline CDR1 is SGHTA and CDR2 FQGNSA. V was trimmed by 2 bases and J by 6 bases, leaving 8 bases between them. The CDR3 sequence is 13 residues long. The CDR3 loop reads CASSLQGGQPQHF. CDR3 sequence (DNA): TGTGCCAGCAGCTTACAGGGCGGTCAGCCCCAGCATTTT. Drawing the rest from reference TRBV7-2 and TRBJ1-5, the complete variable domain is GAGVSQSPSNKVTEKGKDVELRCDPISGHTALYWYRQSLGQGLEFLIYFQGNSAPDKSGLPSDRFSAERTGGSVSTLTIQRTQQEDSAVYLCASSLQGGQPQHFGDGTRLSIL.

This sequence joins TRBV21-1 and TRBJ2-5; TRBD2 is the table's D call and was not checked against the DNA. TRBV21-1 is a pseudogene locus. The CDR3 extends over 13 amino acids. CDR3 coding DNA: TGTGCCAGCAGCAAAGGAGGAGCAAAGACCCAGTACTTC. This translates into CASSKGGAKTQYF.

The rearrangement joins TRBV7-2 to TRBJ2-5; a weak D match, TRBD2 (5 bases). Trimming shortened V by 5 bases and J by 10 bases, and 14 bases separated the two germline ends. Looked up from germline, CDR1 is SGHTA and CDR2 is FQGNSA. The CDR3 runs 12 residues. The CDR3 region is CASSHRTGDQYF. CDR3 nucleotide sequence: TGTGCCAGCAGCCACCGGACCGGGGACCAGTACTTC.

The rearrangement joins TRBV5-1 to TRBJ1-1; 8 bases are shared with TRBD1. Germline V CDR1 and CDR2: SGHRS, YFSETQ. CDR3 length: 17 residues. J gave up 2 bases and V 4 bases, and 13 bases lay outside the gene matches. CDR3 nucleotide sequence: TGCGCCAGCAGCCCCGCCACTTCGGGGACAGGAAACACTGAAGCTTTCTTT. Amino acid sequence: CASSPATSGTGNTEAFF. Full variable domain (remainder filled in from reference TRBV5-1 and TRBJ1-1): KAGVTQTPRYLIKTRGQQVTLSCSPISGHRSVSWYQQTPGQGLQFLFEYFSETQRNKGNFPGRFSGRQFSNSRSEMNVSTLELGDSALYLCASSPATSGTGNTEAFFGQGTRLTVV.

CDR3 sequence (DNA): TGTGCCAGCAGTTACTCGATACGGGCCAACGTCCTGACTTTC. Its translation: CASSYSIRANVLTF. V and J are TRBV6-5 and TRBJ2-6, with D uncertain. Trimming pared 0 bases from V and 5 bases from J, leaving 5 bases between. The CDR3 runs to 14 residues. The germline V gene has CDR1 MNHEY and CDR2 SVGAGI.

The J gene is TRBJ1-1, the V gene TRBV5-6; no definite D call. Deletions cut 0 bases from V and 1 base from J, with 16 bases between. This CDR3 is built from 17 residues. From germline, CDR1 is SGHDT and CDR2 YYEEEE. CDR3 sequence reads: CASSLGPRVSGNTEAFF. In DNA, the CDR3 is TGTGCCAGCAGCTTGGGTCCAAGGGTTTCGGGGAACACTGAAGCTTTCTTT.

The chain carries TRBV18 and TRBJ1-3, with D possibly TRBD1 on 6 matching bases. Germline V gene data show CDR1 as KGHSH and CDR2 as LQKENI. The V gene lost 4 bases and the J gene lost 2 bases, with 12 bases spanning the gap. CDR3 length: 15 residues. The CDR3 sequence: CASSLDSRAGNTIYF. For the CDR3, the DNA is TGTGCCAGCTCACTGGACAGCAGGGCTGGAAACACCATATATTTT.